This T cell receptor beta chain was documented in a study of CD8 T cells in ankylosing spondylitis. The CDR3 consists of 14 residues. Germline assignment: CDR1 SGHTA and CDR2 FQGNSA. V shed 0 bases and J shed 8 bases, with 13 bases lying between them. Regarding this clonotype: The antigen is unknown.

General study findings and limits: Clones linked to disease were reported to show significant enrichment in matched ankylosing spondylitis synovial fluid. Past studies reported some motif variants in reactive arthritis synovial fluid and blood.

By quantitative 5'-RACE with molecular barcodes, the TCR beta libraries were made. TCRdb recomputed calls from the 5' RACE reads with MiXCR, one row per CDR3 protein. This sample yields roughly 120,000 distinct CDR3 sequences, of which approximately 15% are seen a single time; 2.5% to 3% belongs to the top ten. The source is a female donor with ankylosing spondylitis or in good health (not recorded which). Sequencing input: blood, either unsorted or a sorted T cell fraction (not recorded which). The gene calls are TRBV7-2 and TRBJ1-2, with unresolved D. In DNA form, the CDR3 reads TGTGCCAGCAGCTTAGCCACCATAGCCTCAGGCTACACCTTC. The encoded protein is CASSLATIASGYTF.